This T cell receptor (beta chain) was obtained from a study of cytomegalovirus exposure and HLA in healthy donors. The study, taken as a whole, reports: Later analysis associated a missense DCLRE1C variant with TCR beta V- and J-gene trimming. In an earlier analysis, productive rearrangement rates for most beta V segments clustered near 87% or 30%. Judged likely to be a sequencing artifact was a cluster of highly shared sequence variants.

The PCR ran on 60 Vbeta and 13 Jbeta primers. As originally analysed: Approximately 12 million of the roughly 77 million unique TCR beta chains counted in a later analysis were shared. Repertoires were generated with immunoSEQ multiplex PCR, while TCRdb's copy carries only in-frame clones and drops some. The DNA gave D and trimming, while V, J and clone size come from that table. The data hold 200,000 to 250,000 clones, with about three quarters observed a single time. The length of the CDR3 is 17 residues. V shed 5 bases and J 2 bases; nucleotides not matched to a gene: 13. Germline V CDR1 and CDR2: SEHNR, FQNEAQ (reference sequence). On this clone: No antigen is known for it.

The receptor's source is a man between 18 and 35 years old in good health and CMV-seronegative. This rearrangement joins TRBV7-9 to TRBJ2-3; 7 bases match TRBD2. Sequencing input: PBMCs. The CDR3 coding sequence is TGTGCCAGCAGCCAATCCGGGGGGTTCCTTATCACAGATACGCAGTATTTT. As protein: CASSQSGGFLITDTQYF. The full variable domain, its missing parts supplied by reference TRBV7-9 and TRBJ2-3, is DTGVSQNPRHKITKRGQNVTFRCDPISEHNRLYWYRQTLGQGPEFLTYFQNEAQLEKSRLLSDRFSAERPKGSFSTLEIQRTEQGDSAMYLCASSQSGGFLITDTQYFGPGTRLTVL.